This T cell receptor beta chain was documented in a study of blood T cell repertoires in COVID-19. The ends lost 3 bases at V and 4 bases at J; junction bases unmatched: 4. CDR1 is LNHNV and CDR2 is YYDKDF in the germline V gene (reference sequence). The CDR3 spans 15 residues. Authors' analysis steps: Estimates of nucleated cell counts were drawn from the amplification of reference gene primers. Clones were read by immunoSEQ multiplex PCR, and TCRdb kept only the in-frame ones, dropping some. V, J and clone size are those of that table, while D and trimming were read from the DNA. Among under 300,000 clones, 75% to 90% were seen once, and the ten largest hold under 9.5%. Each participant's cohort was designated according to participant-reported clinical history. Recovered participants had two consecutive negative NP/OP PCR tests, healthcare professional clearance, or symptom resolution.

The sample consisted of PBMCs or T cells enriched from blood (not recorded which). The chain is built from TRBV15 and TRBJ2-2; 8 bases match TRBD1. This clonotype originated in a man aged 35 to 55 who had recovered from COVID-19. DNA of the CDR3: TGTGCCACCAGCAGGGACAGGGCGGTCACCGGGGAGCTGTTTTTT. Translated, it gives CATSRDRAVTGELFF.